This T cell receptor beta chain was observed in a study of molecular identifiers for immune sequencing clone quantification. This clonotype has at least ten counts. Its matching antigen is unknown. Study-level points and caveats: Clones carrying above 20 RNA copies accounted for over 97% of effector molecules, under 1% in naive cells. One cell's worth of spiked Jurkat TCR RNA was reportedly detectable among 850,000 to 1,000,000 naive cells. Clone sizes that are highly expanded could be underestimated when identical TCR molecules share a barcode.

As previously described, bulk TCR libraries were made using listed TCR primers. TCRdb re-derived calls from the PCR reads in MiXCR, one entry per CDR3 protein. Of about 640,000 distinct CDR3 sequences listed, nearly 20% were seen once; the top ten hold under 0.95%. The CDR3 has 13 amino acids. Trimming removed 3 bases from V and 6 bases from J, with 12 bases in between. The sequenced sample was naive CD8+ T cells from blood, with Jurkat cell RNA spiked in. Subset specified: FACS-sorted CD8+CD4-CCR7+CD45RA+ naive T cells. This chain links TRBV12-3 or TRBV12-4 with TRBJ2-7; no definite D call. This TCR was recovered from a human donor in good health. Some libraries in this study had Jurkat cell RNA spiked in. CDR3 loop: CASSFGVPGEQYF. As DNA, the CDR3 is TGTGCCAGCAGTTTCGGTGTTCCGGGCGAGCAGTACTTC.